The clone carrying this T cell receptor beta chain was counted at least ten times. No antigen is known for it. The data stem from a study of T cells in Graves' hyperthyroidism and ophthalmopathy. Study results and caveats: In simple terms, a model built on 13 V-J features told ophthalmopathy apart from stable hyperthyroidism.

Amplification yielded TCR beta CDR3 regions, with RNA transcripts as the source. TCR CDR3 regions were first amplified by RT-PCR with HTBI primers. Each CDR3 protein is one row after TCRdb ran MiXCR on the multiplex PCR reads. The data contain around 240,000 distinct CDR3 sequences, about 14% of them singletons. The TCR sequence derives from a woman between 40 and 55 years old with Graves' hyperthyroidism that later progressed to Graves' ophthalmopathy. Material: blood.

The CDR3, as DNA: TGTGCCAGCAGTTTTTTAGGGGCCCCCTACGAGCAGTACTTC. Encoded protein: CASSFLGAPYEQYF. The rearrangement uses TRBV28 and TRBJ2-7; the D gene is possibly TRBD1 (5 bases). Germline CDR1 is MDHEN and CDR2 is SYDVKM. The V end lost 3 bases, the J end lost 2 bases, and 11 bases lay between the germline ends. The CDR3 is 14 amino acids.